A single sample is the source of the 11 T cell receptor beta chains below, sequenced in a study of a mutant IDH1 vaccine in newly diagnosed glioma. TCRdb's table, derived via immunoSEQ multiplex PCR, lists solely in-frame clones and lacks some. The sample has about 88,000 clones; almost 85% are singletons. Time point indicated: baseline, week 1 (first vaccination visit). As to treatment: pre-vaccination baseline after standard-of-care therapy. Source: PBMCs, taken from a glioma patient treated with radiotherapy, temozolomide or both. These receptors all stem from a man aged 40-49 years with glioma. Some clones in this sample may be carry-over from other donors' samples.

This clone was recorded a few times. CDR3 sequence reads: CASSYGTGRETQYF. The CDR3, as DNA: TGTGCCAGCAGTTACGGGACAGGGAGAGAGACCCAGTACTTC. The gene calls are TRBV6-5 and TRBJ2-5; 9 bases are shared with TRBD1. CDR3 length: 14 amino acids. Germline loops: CDR1 MNHEY, CDR2 SVGAGI. Trimming cost V 2 bases and J 4 bases; bases outside gene matches: 2.

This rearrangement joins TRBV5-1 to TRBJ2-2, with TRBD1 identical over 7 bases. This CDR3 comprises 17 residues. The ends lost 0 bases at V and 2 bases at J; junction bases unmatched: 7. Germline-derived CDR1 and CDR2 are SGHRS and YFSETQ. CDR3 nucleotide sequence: TGCGCCAGCAGCTTGGGTTTCGGACAGGATAACACCGGGGAGCTGTTTTTT. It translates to CASSLGFGQDNTGELFF. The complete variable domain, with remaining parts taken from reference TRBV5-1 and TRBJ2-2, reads KAGVTQTPRYLIKTRGQQVTLSCSPISGHRSVSWYQQTPGQGLQFLFEYFSETQRNKGNFPGRFSGRQFSNSRSEMNVSTLELGDSALYLCASSLGFGQDNTGELFFGEGSRLTVL.

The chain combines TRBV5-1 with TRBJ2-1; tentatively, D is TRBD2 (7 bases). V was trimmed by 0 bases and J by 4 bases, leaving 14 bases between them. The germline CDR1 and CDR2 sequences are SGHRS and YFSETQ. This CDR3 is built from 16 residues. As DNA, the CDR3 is TGCGCCAGCAGCTTGGCTGGGGGGGCAGGATACAATGAGCAGTTCTTC. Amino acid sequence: CASSLAGGAGYNEQFF.

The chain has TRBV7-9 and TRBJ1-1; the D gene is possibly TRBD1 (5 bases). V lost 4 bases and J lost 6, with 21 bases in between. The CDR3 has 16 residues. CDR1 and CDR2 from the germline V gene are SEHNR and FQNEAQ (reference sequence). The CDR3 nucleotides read TGTGCCAGCAGCTCCATTAAAGGAGGGACTAACTCTGAAGCTTTCTTT. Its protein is CASSSIKGGTNSEAFF.

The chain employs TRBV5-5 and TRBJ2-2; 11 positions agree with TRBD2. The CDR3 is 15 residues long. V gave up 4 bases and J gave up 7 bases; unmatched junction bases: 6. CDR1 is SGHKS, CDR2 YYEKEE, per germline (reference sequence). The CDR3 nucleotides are TGTGCCAGCAGCAACGGACTAGCGGGCGGCGGGGAGCTGTTTTTT. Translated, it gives CASSNGLAGGGELFF.

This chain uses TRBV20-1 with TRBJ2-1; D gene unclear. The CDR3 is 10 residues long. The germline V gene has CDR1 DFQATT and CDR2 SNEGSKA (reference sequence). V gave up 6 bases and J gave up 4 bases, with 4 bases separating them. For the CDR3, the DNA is TGCAGTGCCCGTTACAATGAGCAGTTCTTC. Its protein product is CSARYNEQFF.

The CDR3 bases are TGCGCCAGCAGCCAAGGACAGGGGGTCATCTATGGCTACACCTTC. Its protein product is CASSQGQGVIYGYTF. V usage is TRBV4-1 and J usage is TRBJ1-2, with TRBD1 identical over 9 bases. Germline CDR1 reads MGHRA; CDR2 reads YSYEKL. The CDR3 is made up of 15 amino acids. V lost 1 base and J lost 4; bases outside the gene matches: 4.

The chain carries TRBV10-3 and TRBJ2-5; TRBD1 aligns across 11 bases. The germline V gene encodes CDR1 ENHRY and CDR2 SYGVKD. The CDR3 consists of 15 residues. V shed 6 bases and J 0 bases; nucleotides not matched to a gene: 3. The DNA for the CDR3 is TGTGCCATCAGCCCGGGACAGGGGGACCAAGAGACCCAGTACTTC. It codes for CAISPGQGDQETQYF.

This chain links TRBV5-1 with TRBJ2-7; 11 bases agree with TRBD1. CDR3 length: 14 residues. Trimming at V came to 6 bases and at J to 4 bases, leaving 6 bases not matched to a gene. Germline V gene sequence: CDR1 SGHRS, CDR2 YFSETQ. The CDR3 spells CASTVGTGGYEQYF. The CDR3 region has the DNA TGCGCCAGCACGGTTGGGACAGGGGGATACGAGCAGTACTTC.

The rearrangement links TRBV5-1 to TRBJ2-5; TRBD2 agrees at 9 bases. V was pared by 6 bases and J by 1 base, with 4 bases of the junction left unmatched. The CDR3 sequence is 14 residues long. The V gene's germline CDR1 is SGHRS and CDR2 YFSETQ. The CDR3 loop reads CASTLSGSQETQYF. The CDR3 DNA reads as TGCGCCAGCACTCTTAGCGGGAGCCAAGAGACCCAGTACTTC. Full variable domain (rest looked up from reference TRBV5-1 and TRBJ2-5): KAGVTQTPRYLIKTRGQQVTLSCSPISGHRSVSWYQQTPGQGLQFLFEYFSETQRNKGNFPGRFSGRQFSNSRSEMNVSTLELGDSALYLCASTLSGSQETQYFGPGTRLLVL.

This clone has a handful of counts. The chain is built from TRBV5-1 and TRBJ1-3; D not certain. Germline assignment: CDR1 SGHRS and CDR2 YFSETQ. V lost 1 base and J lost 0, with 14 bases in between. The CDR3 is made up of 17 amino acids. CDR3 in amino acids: CASSLMGSPFSGNTIYF. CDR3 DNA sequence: TGCGCCAGCAGCTTGATGGGGTCACCATTCTCTGGAAACACCATATATTTT.